This T cell receptor (beta chain) was identified in a study of cytomegalovirus exposure and HLA in healthy donors. Concerning this clone: Its antigen is unknown. A single base separates this from a much larger clone, so it may be a read error.

Study observations and caveats: Published work reported that the classifier diagnosed cytomegalovirus status with high specificity and sensitivity. In vitro data verified three CMV-associated chains as specific for CMV antigens. What a later analysis showed was that several of the most significant clusters appeared linked to common viral pathogens.

The PCR had 60 Vbeta and 13 Jbeta primers. Sequenced by immunoSEQ multiplex PCR; TCRdb stores in-frame clones only, minus some. The data hold approximately 100,000 clones, with over 50% observed a single time. In germline, CDR1 is LGHNA, CDR2 YNFKEQ. There are 14 residues in the CDR3. Trimming stripped 4 bases from V and 5 bases from J, with 14 bases between. The chain links TRBV4-2 to TRBJ1-2, with D possibly matching TRBD1 (5 bases). This TCR was sampled from a man younger than 45 in good health and CMV-seronegative. The source material was PBMCs. The CDR3 region is CASSLRVLRYGYTF. In nucleotides, the CDR3 is TGTGCCAGCAGCCTCAGGGTTTTGAGGTATGGCTACACCTTC.